Below are 4 T cell receptor beta chains sequenced from a single sample in a study of CD8 T cells in Susac syndrome. Random hexamers were used to reverse transcribe roughly 0.5 to 1 ug of RNA. TCRdb ran MiXCR on the immunoSEQ multiplex PCR reads and lists one entry per CDR3 protein. This sample carries about 300,000 distinct CDR3 sequences, 65% to 90% of them seen once, and the ten largest clones take 0.21%. Sequencing was done on a sample of CD8+ T cells from PBMCs. The receptor source for this set is a human donor with multiple sclerosis.

This clonotype was picked up a small number of times. The genes are TRBV4-1 and TRBJ1-2; 7 bases align to TRBD1. J gave up 5 bases and V 4 bases, and 7 bases lay outside the gene matches. CDR3 length: 14 amino acids. CDR1 MGHRA and CDR2 YSYEKL come from the germline V gene. The CDR3 spells CASSPRGDPYGYTF. CDR3 nucleotide sequence: TGCGCCAGCAGCCCCAGGGGGGACCCATATGGCTACACCTTC.

Here the CDR3 DNA reads TGTGCCAGCAGCCGTGCGGGGGACTATCACTCCTACGAGCAGTACTTC. The encoded protein is CASSRAGDYHSYEQYF. The chain combines TRBV7-2 with TRBJ2-7, with 7 bases fitting TRBD2. Trimming cost V 5 bases and J 0 bases; bases outside gene matches: 10. The CDR3 sequence is 16 residues long. CDR1 and CDR2 (germline): SGHTA, FQGNSA. The full variable domain, rest sourced from reference TRBV7-2 and TRBJ2-7, is GAGVSQSPSNKVTEKGKDVELRCDPISGHTALYWYRQSLGQGLEFLIYFQGNSAPDKSGLPSDRFSAERTGGSVSTLTIQRTQQEDSAVYLCASSRAGDYHSYEQYFGPGTRLTVT.

The genes are TRBV28 and TRBJ2-5; a weak D match, TRBD2 (5 bases). Trimming stripped 5 bases from V and 4 bases from J, with 14 bases between. The CDR3 contains 14 residues. Germline CDR1 and CDR2: MDHEN and SYDVKM. CDR3 loop: CASSTWSEGETQYF. The CDR3 DNA is TGTGCCAGCAGTACCTGGTCCGAGGGAGAGACCCAGTACTTC.

V gene TRBV5-5 combines with J gene TRBJ1-1, with D maybe TRBD1 (5 bases). This CDR3 is 15 amino acids long. V was trimmed by 3 bases and J by 1 base, leaving 13 bases between them. CDR1 is SGHKS, CDR2 YYEKEE, per germline (reference sequence). The CDR3 nucleotides read TGTGCCAGCAGCTCCCCGCCAAGGGGGAACACTGAAGCTTTCTTT. Its translation: CASSSPPRGNTEAFF.